This TCR beta chain came from a study of response to subunit inactivated influenza vaccine. Findings and limits, study-wide: Each seasonal influenza vaccination, the authors suggested, recruits few new T cells.

TCRdb re-analysed the RT-PCR reads in MiXCR, keeping a single row per CDR3 protein. The repertoire holds around 540,000 distinct CDR3 sequences, with 12% as singletons. The CDR3 contains 18 residues. The V gene end was trimmed by 1 base and the J gene end by 2 bases; junction bases not matched to a gene: 5. Germline V CDR1 and CDR2: SGHVS, FNYEAQ. On this clonotype: What it binds is not known.

This chain joins TRBV7-6 and TRBJ2-6, with 10 bases identical to TRBD1. The sequenced sample was PBMCs from blood, obtained on the day of vaccination. The receptor was isolated from a man in his forties or fifties who received an inactivated influenza vaccine. CDR3 loop: CASSLVFGQGAGANVLTF. CDR3 DNA: TGTGCCAGCAGCTTAGTCTTCGGACAGGGGGCTGGGGCCAACGTCCTGACTTTC. Supplemented by reference TRBV7-6 and TRBJ2-6, the full variable domain reads GAGVSQSPRYKVTKRGQDVALRCDPISGHVSLYWYRQALGQGPEFLTYFNYEAQQDKSGLPNDRFSAERPEGSISTLTIQRTEQRDSAMYRCASSLVFGQGAGANVLTFGAGSRLTVL.